The 20 T cell receptor beta chains given below trace back to one sample, sequenced in a study of blood T cell repertoires in COVID-19. The table came from immunoSEQ multiplex PCR; TCRdb's copy has only in-frame clones and leaves some out. The sample comprises roughly 400,000 clones, approximately 89% of which are singletons, and approximately 2.4% rests with the top ten. The sequenced sample consisted of peripheral blood. The receptors here all came from a woman aged 55-69 years with COVID-19, enrolled during active disease.

The chain employs TRBV15 and TRBJ2-7; 7 bases fit TRBD1. V lost 4 bases and J lost 3; bases outside the gene matches: 6. The germline V gene has CDR1 LNHNV and CDR2 YYDKDF (reference sequence). The CDR3 loop spans 14 amino acids. The CDR3 sequence: CATSTDRQGYEQYF. The CDR3 DNA sequence: TGTGCCACCAGCACCGACCGACAGGGCTACGAGCAGTACTTC.

The CDR3 bases are TGCAGTGCTAGTTTTCCGGGACACATCTATGGCTACACCTTC. This sequence encodes CSASFPGHIYGYTF. V gene TRBV20-1 combines with J gene TRBJ1-2; the D gene is possibly TRBD1 (6 bases). This CDR3 comprises 14 residues. V was clipped by 3 bases and J by 4 bases, with 15 bases between them. Per the germline V gene, CDR1 is DFQATT and CDR2 is SNEGSKA (reference sequence).

The chain carries TRBV7-3 and TRBJ2-1; TRBD2 aligns across 8 bases. Germline values: CDR1 SGHTA, CDR2 FQGTGA. CDR3 length: 16 amino acids. The junction had 5 bases not matched to a gene; V was cut back by 2 bases and J by 2 bases. CDR3: CASSLGTSPPYNEQFF. The CDR3 nucleotides read TGTGCCAGCAGCTTAGGGACTAGTCCCCCCTACAATGAGCAGTTCTTC.

V gene TRBV29-1 combines with J gene TRBJ2-2, with 8 nucleotides matching TRBD2. The V segment lost 2 bases and the J segment 1 base; nucleotides outside the gene matches: 3. The CDR3 runs 15 residues. The germline V gene encodes CDR1 SQVTM and CDR2 ANQGSEA. CDR3 sequence: CSVELAGMNTGELFF. For the CDR3, the DNA is TGCAGCGTTGAACTAGCGGGCATGAACACCGGGGAGCTGTTTTTT.

The chain recombines TRBV5-6 with TRBJ2-2; TRBD1 agrees at 7 bases. The CDR3 runs 15 residues. CDR1 SGHDT and CDR2 YYEEEE come from the germline V gene. Trimming removed 2 bases from V and 5 bases from J; junction bases left unmatched: 6. The CDR3 sequence: CASSFERGRTGELFF. The CDR3 bases are TGTGCCAGCAGCTTCGAGAGGGGGCGGACCGGGGAGCTGTTTTTT.

The table lists this clone with a few counts. The rearrangement uses TRBV13 and TRBJ2-2, with TRBD2 identical over 11 bases. CDR3 length: 16 residues. Germline V gene sequence: CDR1 PRHDT, CDR2 FYEKMQ (reference sequence). J was trimmed by 2 bases and V by 6 bases; bases with no gene match: 5. CDR3 sequence reads: CASRPLAGGNTGELFF. Written as DNA, the CDR3 is TGTGCCAGCAGACCGCTAGCGGGGGGTAACACCGGGGAGCTGTTTTTT.

The chain couples TRBV19 to TRBJ1-1; a possible D gene is TRBD1 (6 bases). The CDR3 is 15 residues long. The V end was cut by 0 bases, the J end by 1 base, with 9 bases between. The germline V gene encodes CDR1 LNHDA and CDR2 SQIVND (reference sequence). CDR3 nucleotides: TGTGCCAGTAGTATAGACAGGGGAAAGAACACTGAAGCTTTCTTT. It translates to CASSIDRGKNTEAFF.

The chain carries TRBV10-2 and TRBJ1-2; 7 positions match TRBD1. J gave up 2 bases and V 3 bases, and 6 bases lay outside the gene matches. Germline V gene lookup returns CDR1 WSHSY and CDR2 SAAADI. The CDR3 is 15 amino acids. As DNA, the CDR3 is TGCGCCAGCAGTGAATCTTCCAGGGGGAACTATGGCTACACCTTC. Protein sequence: CASSESSRGNYGYTF.

V usage is TRBV21-1 and J usage is TRBJ2-6; the table's D call TRBD2 went unverified against the DNA. TRBV21-1 is a recognized pseudogene. The length of the CDR3 is 14 residues. The CDR3 region is CASTLERGYVVLTF. DNA for the CDR3: TGTGCCAGTACCCTGGAGCGGGGATATGTCGTCCTGACTTTC.

The V call is TRBV3-1 (or the pseudogene TRBV3-2), the J call TRBJ2-7; TRBD1 might be the D (6 bases). From germline, CDR1 is LGHDT and CDR2 YNNKEL (reference sequence). V gave up 5 bases and J gave up 2 bases, with 16 bases separating them. The CDR3 spans 15 residues. The CDR3 coding sequence is TGTGCCAGCAGCTCCACCGGGACAAGGACCTACGAGCAGTACTTC. This gives the protein CASSSTGTRTYEQYF.

The rearrangement links TRBV5-1 to TRBJ2-2; 7 bases are shared with TRBD1. V was clipped by 3 bases and J by 7 bases; unmatched bases: 6. The CDR3 is 14 residues long. Per germline, CDR1 SGHRS and CDR2 YFSETQ. This CDR3 is CASSSTGYVGELFF. DNA of the CDR3: TGCGCCAGCAGCTCGACAGGGTATGTCGGGGAGCTGTTTTTT.

V and J are TRBV14 and TRBJ1-2, with unresolved D. Germline CDR1 SGHDN, CDR2 FVKESK. There are 13 residues in the CDR3. The V gene lost 2 bases and the J gene lost 8 bases, with 12 bases spanning the gap. The CDR3 loop is CASSQLRLAGYTF. The CDR3 DNA is TGTGCCAGCAGCCAACTACGGCTAGCGGGCTACACCTTC. Full variable domain (missing parts from reference TRBV14 and TRBJ1-2): EAGVTQFPSHSVIEKGQTVTLRCDPISGHDNLYWYRRVMGKEIKFLLHFVKESKQDESGMPNNRFLAERTGGTYSTLKVQPAELEDSGVYFCASSQLRLAGYTFGSGTRLTVV.

This rearrangement joins TRBV11-2 to TRBJ2-7; D gene uncertain. The CDR3 spans 16 residues. CDR1 SGHAT and CDR2 FQNNGV come from the germline V gene. V was shortened by 0 bases and J by 0 bases, with 12 bases between the two germline ends. The CDR3 coding sequence is TGTGCCAGCAGCTTAGATGCCAGGTCGAGCTCCTACGAGCAGTACTTC. This translates into CASSLDARSSSYEQYF.

The chain links TRBV5-1 to TRBJ2-3; TRBD1 matches 8 bases. This CDR3 spans 15 amino acids. J lost 3 bases, V lost 4 bases, and 7 bases had no gene match. The germline CDR1 and CDR2 sequences are SGHRS and YFSETQ. The CDR3 reads CASSPQQGVTDTQYF. CDR3 nucleotide sequence: TGCGCCAGCAGCCCTCAACAGGGGGTGACAGATACGCAGTATTTT.

The chain uses TRBV7-2 and TRBJ1-5; D gene unclear. CDR1 is SGHTA, CDR2 FQGNSA, per germline. V lost 1 base and J lost 3, with 7 bases in between. The CDR3 consists of 14 residues. In nucleotides, the CDR3 is TGTGCCAGCAGCTTAGGAGTAAACAATCAGCCCCAGCATTTT. The encoded protein is CASSLGVNNQPQHF.

This clone showed up just once. This chain connects TRBV5-1 to TRBJ1-2; the D gene is possibly TRBD1 (6 bases). The germline V gene has CDR1 SGHRS and CDR2 YFSETQ. The CDR3 covers 14 residues. V was pared by 2 bases and J by 4 bases, with 12 bases between. As DNA, the CDR3 is TGCGCCAGCAGCTTCAGGGGCGCTGGCTATGGCTACACCTTC. Encoded protein: CASSFRGAGYGYTF.

This clone was picked up many times. The chain has TRBV30 and TRBJ2-2; 9 bases fit TRBD2. In germline, CDR1 is GTSNPN, CDR2 SVGIG (reference sequence). After removal of 2 bases from V and 1 base from J, the junction contained 2 bases not matched to a gene. The CDR3 loop spans 15 amino acids. CDR3: CAWSRLAVNTGELFF. The CDR3 nucleotides read TGTGCCTGGAGTAGACTAGCGGTGAACACCGGGGAGCTGTTTTTT.

The rearrangement joins TRBV6-1 to TRBJ1-2; no reliable D call. The V gene's germline CDR1 is MNHNS and CDR2 SASEGT. V dropped 2 bases and J dropped 7 bases, with 14 bases sitting between them. The CDR3 is made up of 14 amino acids. The CDR3 loop is CASSEWEWEAGYTF. CDR3 nucleotide sequence: TGTGCCAGCAGTGAATGGGAGTGGGAGGCTGGCTACACCTTC.

The chain employs TRBV2 and TRBJ2-3, with 7 bases fitting TRBD2. The CDR3 sequence is 14 residues long. Looked up from germline, CDR1 is SNHLY and CDR2 is FYNNEI. Trimming took 5 bases from V and 4 from J; bases not matched to a gene: 6. This chain's CDR3 is CASSRDRGADTQYF. The CDR3, as DNA: TGTGCCAGCAGTCGCGACCGGGGGGCAGATACGCAGTATTTT.

V gene TRBV19 combines with J gene TRBJ2-2, with 7 bases matching TRBD1. CDR1 is LNHDA, CDR2 SQIVND, per germline (reference sequence). Trimming took 3 bases from V and 3 from J; bases not matched to a gene: 16. This CDR3 spans 19 amino acids. Here the CDR3 reads CASSMARQGTNKYTGELFF. CDR3 bases: TGTGCCAGTAGTATGGCCCGACAGGGAACCAACAAGTACACCGGGGAGCTGTTTTTT.